Described below is a single T cell receptor (beta chain) sequence and its context. The sample originates from a study of blood T cell repertoires in COVID-19. On the study more broadly: The analysed material was cDNA or gDNA that came from T cells, B-cell-depleted T cells, or PBMCs.

Trimming took 2 bases from V and 7 from J; bases not matched to a gene: 4. Per the germline V gene, CDR1 is GTSNPN and CDR2 is SVGIG (reference sequence). The CDR3 covers 12 residues. The assay was immunoSEQ multiplex PCR, and TCRdb's table has in-frame clones only and misses some. The sample contains under 45,000 clones, more than 75% of which appear only once. Sequenced input: peripheral blood. The clonotype was recovered from a man in his forties with COVID-19, enrolled during active disease. The chain couples TRBV30 to TRBJ1-1; 7 bases are shared with TRBD1. As DNA, the CDR3 is TGTGCCTGGAGTCTAACAGGGGTTGAAGCTTTCTTT. This translates into CAWSLTGVEAFF.